Presented here are 32 T cell receptor beta chains from one specimen sequenced in a study of Ad26.COV2.S vaccination and SARS-CoV-2 variants (dated by TCRdb to about 2021). The treatment or condition label for this specimen denotes: 19 received Ad26.COV2.S at low or high dose, single or two shots; about 5 received placebo; per-sample allocation not given. For vaccine and placebo recipients, repertoires were sequenced using samples collected on day 63 after the first injection. The library relied on the immunoSEQ multiplex PCR assay. As stored in TCRdb, this immuneACCESS dataset retains in-frame rearrangements with V and J assigned. A fraction of the clones does not appear; measured against another copy, unresolved V genes explain less than half of the discrepancy, and the remainder lacks a known reason. Here the sample has hundreds of thousands of clones; about 88% occur a single time. The ten largest clones capture around 2.5% of the sample.

This specimen was peripheral blood, taken in a trial of Ad26.COV2.S vaccine versus placebo. The receptor source for this set is a person aged 18-60 years who received the Ad26.COV2.S COVID-19 vaccine or a placebo.

The chain carries TRBV9 and TRBJ2-3, with a weak D call TRBD1 (6 bases). V dropped 3 bases and J dropped 2 bases, with 10 bases sitting between them. The CDR3 covers 14 residues. Germline CDR1 and CDR2: SGDLS and YYNGEE. The chain's CDR3 is CASSGTGHTDTQYF. The CDR3, as DNA: TGTGCCAGCAGCGGCACAGGGCACACAGATACGCAGTATTTT.

The gene calls are TRBV7-8 and TRBJ1-2; D is unresolved. V dropped 1 base and J dropped 11 bases, with 14 bases sitting between them. The germline V gene encodes CDR1 SGHVS and CDR2 FQNEAQ. The length of the CDR3 is 13 residues. The CDR3 nucleotides are TGTGCCAGCAGCTTAGAGTTAGTCGGGGTGTACACCTTC. Its translation is CASSLELVGVYTF.

The chain employs TRBV7-9 and TRBJ2-7; D remains ambiguous. This CDR3 has 12 amino acids. The V gene's germline CDR1 is SEHNR and CDR2 FQNEAQ (reference sequence). Trimming stripped 5 bases from V and 0 bases from J, with 5 bases between. The CDR3 protein is CASSRHSYEQYV. CDR3 sequence (DNA): TGTGCCAGCAGCCGCCACTCCTACGAGCAGTACGTC.

The chain has TRBV5-1 and TRBJ2-5; 7 bases are a match to TRBD1. With V trimmed by 4 bases and J by 1 base, 7 bases remained unmatched. Germline values: CDR1 SGHRS, CDR2 YFSETQ. The CDR3 has 15 amino acids. The CDR3 loop is CASSLTGTVQETQYF. The CDR3 nucleotides read TGCGCCAGCAGCCTTACCGGGACAGTCCAAGAGACCCAGTACTTC.

The rearrangement uses TRBV2 and TRBJ1-6; 7 nucleotides agree with TRBD1. The CDR3 length is 17 residues. The germline CDR1 and CDR2 sequences are SNHLY and FYNNEI. V lost 4 bases to trimming and J lost 7 bases; unmatched junction nucleotides: 13. CDR3 coding DNA: TGTGCCAGCAGTGTGAGGGGGCAGGGGGGTTCCAATTCACCCCTCCACTTT. Translated, it gives CASSVRGQGGSNSPLHF.

This clone was detected ten times or more. V usage is TRBV4-2 and J usage is TRBJ1-5; no definite D call. The CDR3 contains 15 residues. Germline-derived CDR1 and CDR2 are LGHNA and YNFKEQ. V was pared by 0 bases and J by 7 bases, with 13 bases between. CDR3 protein: CASSQEVGGGQPQHF. CDR3 nucleotide sequence: TGTGCCAGCAGCCAAGAAGTGGGAGGTGGCCAGCCCCAGCATTTT.

This chain links TRBV9 with TRBJ1-2; D is uncertain. V lost 0 bases and J 3 bases, leaving 6 bases between the germline ends. The germline gives CDR1 SGDLS, CDR2 YYNGEE. The CDR3 sequence is 13 residues long. CDR3 in DNA: TGTGCCAGCAGCGTAGCTGGGGACTATGGCTACACCTTC. This codes for CASSVAGDYGYTF.

The chain has TRBV5-1 and TRBJ1-2; 10 nucleotides align to TRBD1. Trimming at V came to 4 bases and at J to 4 bases, leaving 13 bases not matched to a gene. The CDR3 sequence is 17 residues long. CDR1 and CDR2 (germline): SGHRS, YFSETQ. This CDR3 reads CASSLGTGVGWVYGYTF. In DNA form, the CDR3 reads TGCGCCAGCAGCCTCGGGACAGGGGTCGGTTGGGTCTATGGCTACACCTTC.

The CDR3, as DNA: TGTGCCAGCACGGACAGCGTAGGAAACTATGGCTACACCTTC. Protein product: CASTDSVGNYGYTF. This chain joins TRBV7-9 and TRBJ1-2; a weak D match, TRBD1 (6 bases). Germline loops: CDR1 SEHNR, CDR2 FQNEAQ (reference sequence). The CDR3 has 14 amino acids. V was pared by 7 bases and J by 2 bases, with 14 bases between.

The J gene is TRBJ1-4, the V gene TRBV5-5; 7 positions match TRBD1. Trimming took 0 bases from V and 5 from J; bases not matched to a gene: 1. The CDR3 is 14 residues long. In germline, CDR1 is SGHKS, CDR2 YYEKEE (reference sequence). CDR3 coding DNA: TGTGCCAGCAGCTTGGCAGGGGGAAATGAAAAACTGTTTTTT. Protein: CASSLAGGNEKLFF.

This chain connects TRBV6-2 or TRBV6-3 to TRBJ2-3; D gene ambiguous. This CDR3 is 12 amino acids long. V lost 5 bases and J 8 bases, leaving 11 bases between the germline ends. Germline values: CDR1 MNHEY, CDR2 SVGEGT. The CDR3 DNA is TGTGCCAGCAGTCTCCCCTTTGCTACGCAGTATTTT. This gives the protein CASSLPFATQYF.

About this clone: Other DNA variants within this sample encode the same CDR3. The chain joins TRBV25-1 to TRBJ1-3; 7 bases map to TRBD1. J was trimmed by 3 bases and V by 5 bases; bases with no gene match: 1. The germline V gene encodes CDR1 MGHDK and CDR2 SYGVNS. CDR3 length: 13 residues. CDR3 sequence reads: CASSRDSGNTIYF. The CDR3, as DNA: TGTGCCAGCAGTCGGGACAGTGGAAACACCATATATTTT.

The CDR3 reads CASSWGLSYEQYV. As DNA, the CDR3 is TGTGCCAGCAGCTGGGGCCTTTCCTACGAGCAGTACGTC. The chain joins TRBV5-6 to TRBJ2-7, with D possibly being TRBD1 (5 bases). V lost 3 bases, J lost 1 base, and 8 bases lay in between. The CDR3 consists of 13 residues. The germline V gene has CDR1 SGHDT and CDR2 YYEEEE.

This chain connects TRBV4-2 to TRBJ2-5; unclear D gene. The germline V gene has CDR1 LGHNA and CDR2 YNFKEQ. V lost 4 bases, J lost 3 bases, and 9 bases lay in between. The CDR3 length is 13 residues. The chain's CDR3 is CASSLDREETQYF. The CDR3 DNA follows: TGTGCCAGCAGCCTTGATCGTGAAGAGACCCAGTACTTC.

This clone was detected only once. V and J are TRBV29-1 and TRBJ1-2; 11 nucleotides match TRBD1. V was clipped by 7 bases and J by 4 bases; unmatched bases: 11. The CDR3 spans 15 residues. The germline V gene has CDR1 SQVTM and CDR2 ANQGSEA. The CDR3 DNA sequence: TGCAGCGGATCCGGGACAGGGGGGACGGGCTATGGCTACACCTTC. Translation: CSGSGTGGTGYGYTF.

The chain couples TRBV19 to TRBJ1-1; D may be TRBD1 (5 bases). V lost 6 bases and J 0 bases, leaving 11 bases between the germline ends. Germline V gene data show CDR1 as LNHDA and CDR2 as SQIVND (reference sequence). There are 14 residues in the CDR3. The CDR3 here is CASSPQTVNTEAFF. The CDR3 region has the DNA TGTGCCAGTAGCCCTCAGACAGTGAACACTGAAGCTTTCTTT.

The J gene is TRBJ2-2, the V gene TRBV7-6; 9 nucleotides match TRBD2. The junction had 8 bases not matched to a gene; V was cut back by 10 bases and J by 2 bases. From germline, CDR1 is SGHVS and CDR2 FNYEAQ. The CDR3 is 15 amino acids. CDR3 coding DNA: TGTGCCATACCCCGAGCGGGAGGCAACACCGGGGAGCTGTTTTTT. Translation: CAIPRAGGNTGELFF.

The CDR3 loop reads CASKREGDTQYF. CDR3 bases: TGTGCCAGCAAAAGGGAAGGAGATACGCAGTATTTT. This sequence joins TRBV2 and TRBJ2-3; D is unresolved. The CDR3 covers 12 residues. The germline gives CDR1 SNHLY, CDR2 FYNNEI. With 7 bases removed from V and 5 bases from J, the gap between germline ends came to 10 bases.

The chain carries TRBV5-1 and TRBJ2-2; 10 nucleotides agree with TRBD1. Germline values: CDR1 SGHRS, CDR2 YFSETQ. The CDR3 length is 16 residues. The trim removed 4 bases at V and 5 bases at J, leaving 8 bases unmatched. The CDR3 nucleotides read TGCGCCAGCAGCCCCAAAGACAGGGGGCTTACCGGGGAGCTGTTTTTT. Its protein product is CASSPKDRGLTGELFF. Full variable domain (missing parts from reference TRBV5-1 and TRBJ2-2): KAGVTQTPRYLIKTRGQQVTLSCSPISGHRSVSWYQQTPGQGLQFLFEYFSETQRNKGNFPGRFSGRQFSNSRSEMNVSTLELGDSALYLCASSPKDRGLTGELFFGEGSRLTVL.

The chain carries TRBV28 and TRBJ2-7; D is possibly TRBD1 (5 bases). Trimming took off 4 bases at V and 4 bases at J, with 11 bases between the two ends. This CDR3 has 13 residues. Germline lookup yields CDR1 MDHEN and CDR2 SYDVKM. The CDR3 region is CASSSRQKYEQYF. The CDR3 nucleotides read TGTGCCAGCAGTTCAAGACAGAAATACGAGCAGTACTTC.

The chain has TRBV28 and TRBJ2-5, with D possibly TRBD2 on 5 matching bases. Germline-derived CDR1 and CDR2 are MDHEN and SYDVKM. The CDR3 consists of 13 residues. Trimming left V 5 bases short and J 4 bases short, with 11 bases between. The CDR3: CASSPLGRETQYF. The CDR3 DNA follows: TGTGCCAGCAGTCCCCTGGGGAGAGAGACCCAGTACTTC.

The genes are TRBV5-1 and TRBJ2-7; 7 bases are shared with TRBD1. V lost 5 bases to trimming and J lost 1 base; unmatched junction nucleotides: 9. This CDR3 has 15 residues. The germline V gene has CDR1 SGHRS and CDR2 YFSETQ. The CDR3 coding sequence is TGCGCCAGCAGGACCGGGACAGTAGAATCCTACGAGCAGTACTTC. It specifies CASRTGTVESYEQYF.

The CDR3 DNA reads TGTGCCAGCAGTGTGACAGCTTCTAATGAAAAACTGTTTTTT. It yields the protein CASSVTASNEKLFF. The chain employs TRBV2 and TRBJ1-4; maybe TRBD1 (5 bases). The CDR3 is 14 amino acids. The germline V gene encodes CDR1 SNHLY and CDR2 FYNNEI. Trimming stripped 4 bases from V and 3 bases from J, with 9 bases between.

The chain is built from TRBV27 and TRBJ2-7; D possibly corresponds to TRBD2 (7 bases). CDR3 size: 16 residues. V lost 6 bases and J 3 bases, leaving 21 bases between the germline ends. Per germline, CDR1 MNHEY and CDR2 SMNVEV (reference sequence). The CDR3 nucleotides read TGTGCCAGCAGCCACGTCAGGGGAGGGTTGAACTACGAGCAGTACTTC. Its protein is CASSHVRGGLNYEQYF.

The chain joins TRBV5-1 to TRBJ2-7; D might be TRBD2 (7 bases). From germline, CDR1 is SGHRS and CDR2 YFSETQ. CDR3 length: 13 residues. V gave up 10 bases and J gave up 0 bases, with 14 bases separating them. For the CDR3, the DNA is TGCGCCGGCGGGGGACACCACTCCTACGAGCAGTACGTC. Its translation: CAGGGHHSYEQYV.

The chain couples TRBV7-9 to TRBJ2-1, with 10 nucleotides matching TRBD2. Germline V gives CDR1 SEHNR, CDR2 FQNEAQ (reference sequence). Trimming removed 1 base from V and 5 bases from J; junction bases left unmatched: 8. The CDR3 loop spans 17 amino acids. The CDR3 nucleotides are TGTGCCAGCAGCTTAGACCCAGCGGGAGGGCTCGACAATGAGCAGTTCTTC. This sequence encodes CASSLDPAGGLDNEQFF.

V is TRBV9 and J is TRBJ2-3; the D gene is possibly TRBD2 (6 bases). The CDR3 has 15 residues. Per germline, CDR1 SGDLS and CDR2 YYNGEE. Trimming left V 0 bases short and J 1 base short, with 9 bases between. CDR3 sequence reads: CASSVAGVGTDTQYF. CDR3 bases: TGTGCCAGCAGCGTAGCGGGAGTGGGCACAGATACGCAGTATTTT.

The chain combines TRBV29-1 with TRBJ2-5; 8 positions agree with TRBD2. Per germline, CDR1 SQVTM and CDR2 ANQGSEA. V shed 4 bases, J shed 2 bases, and the junction held 6 bases outside the gene matches. The CDR3 consists of 14 residues. The CDR3 here is CSVGARLAQETQYF. CDR3 bases: TGCAGCGTTGGGGCCCGACTAGCGCAAGAGACCCAGTACTTC.

The V gene is TRBV30, the J gene TRBJ1-1; weak D call: TRBD1 (5 bases). The CDR3 has 13 amino acids. Between the trimmed V and J ends, which lost 1 base and 11 bases, there was a span of 17 bases. Germline CDR1 is GTSNPN and CDR2 is SVGIG (reference sequence). The CDR3 DNA reads TGTGCCTGGAGTGGCGATGGGCAGGGATGGGCTTTCTTT. Translated: CAWSGDGQGWAFF.

The chain is built from TRBV3-1 (or the pseudogene TRBV3-2) and TRBJ2-3; D unresolved. This CDR3 is built from 15 residues. Trimming removed 0 bases at V and 0 bases at J, with 7 bases between. Germline CDR1 reads LGHDT; CDR2 reads YNNKEL (reference sequence). In nucleotides, the CDR3 is TGTGCCAGCAGCCAAGAGGTGGGGAGCACAGATACGCAGTATTTT. It yields the protein CASSQEVGSTDTQYF.

This clone was observed once. The same CDR3 arises from other DNA sequences in this sample as well. The chain employs TRBV11-2 and TRBJ2-1; D possibly uses TRBD1 or TRBD2 (5 bases each). Trimming removed 0 bases from V and 8 bases from J, with 14 bases in between. CDR1 is SGHAT and CDR2 is FQNNGV in the germline V gene. The CDR3 runs to 15 residues. The CDR3 loop reads CASSLDFTGRDEQFF. DNA for the CDR3: TGTGCCAGCAGCTTAGATTTTACGGGACGGGATGAGCAGTTCTTC.

The chain couples TRBV7-2 to TRBJ2-4; D could derive from TRBD1 or TRBD2 (5 bases each). CDR1 and CDR2 (germline): SGHTA, FQGNSA. Trimming removed 5 bases at V and 8 bases at J, with 19 bases between. This CDR3 region has 15 residues. This CDR3 is CASSIYGAKADIQYF. CDR3 bases: TGTGCCAGCAGCATATACGGGGCTAAGGCGGACATTCAGTACTTC.